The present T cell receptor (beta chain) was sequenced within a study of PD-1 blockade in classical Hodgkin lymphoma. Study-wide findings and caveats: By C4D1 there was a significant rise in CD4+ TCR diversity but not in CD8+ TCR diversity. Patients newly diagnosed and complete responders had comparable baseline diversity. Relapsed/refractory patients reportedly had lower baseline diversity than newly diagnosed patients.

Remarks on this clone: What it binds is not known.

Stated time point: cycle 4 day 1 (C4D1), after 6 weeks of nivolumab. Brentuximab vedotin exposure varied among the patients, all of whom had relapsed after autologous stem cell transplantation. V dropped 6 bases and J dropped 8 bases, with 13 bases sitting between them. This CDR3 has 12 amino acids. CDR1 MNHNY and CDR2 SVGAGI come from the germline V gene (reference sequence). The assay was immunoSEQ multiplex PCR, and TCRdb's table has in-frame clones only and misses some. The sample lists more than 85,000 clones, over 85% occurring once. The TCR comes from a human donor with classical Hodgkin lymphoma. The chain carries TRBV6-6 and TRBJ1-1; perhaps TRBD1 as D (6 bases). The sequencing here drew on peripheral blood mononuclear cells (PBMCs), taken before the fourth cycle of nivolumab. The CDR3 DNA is TGTGCCAGCAGGCCCGACAGGTCCGAAGCTTTCTTT. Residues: CASRPDRSEAFF.